This T cell receptor (beta chain) derives from a study of blood T cells in healthy people across ages (dated by TCRdb to between 2014 and 2016). Notes on the research overall: In model experiments, roughly one uniquely barcoded TCR beta cDNA molecule per two T cells was captured by template switching. Age-related changes in TCR beta repertoire diversity were measured in the study by deep sequencing normalized with unique cDNA molecular identifiers. Donors were grouped into four age groups: young (average roughly 16 years), middle-aged (39), aged (about 60) and long-lived (less than 85). Donors of different ages were randomly distributed across sequencing lanes to avoid experimental bias. For two donors (one aged 18 to 30 and one aged 80 or older), the study analyzed two additional independent replicas of 1 million unique cDNA reads from the same blood draw. Overall results and qualifications from the work: Compared with the aged group, the long-lived group had more naive CD4+ T cells, fewer expanded clones and increased TCR diversity, suggesting age selection. The CMV infection status of donors was not known, potentially confounding age-related changes in expanded clonotypes. Estimates of total diversity from one million sequenced T cells were regarded as lower bounds and underestimates. The percentage of naive T cells measured by flow cytometry correlated strongly with observed TCR beta diversity. Bulk unsorted PBMC profiling prevented conclusive comparison of naive and antigen-experienced compartments. As age increased, observed TCR beta diversity per million T cells dropped in a roughly linear way, and a significant reduction was already evident by age 40.

The approximately 40 donors, aged about 6 to 90 years, were systemically healthy Caucasian individuals from Russia. Around 10 milliliters of peripheral blood were collected from each donor into EDTA-treated Vacutainer tubes. Ficoll-Paque density-gradient centrifugation was used to isolate PBMCs, with at least 6.5 million per sample. Total RNA was extracted from PBMCs with Trizol reagent, with at least 6 micrograms obtained per sample. The percentages of naive CD45RAhigh/CD27high T cells were determined by flow cytometry on a PBMC aliquot from every donor. The germline V gene encodes CDR1 SGHVS and CDR2 FNYEAQ. The CDR3 goes from the cysteine to the phenylalanine over 13 residues. Only the CDR3 part of the read is kept: 39 bases, read in frame from the first base. Library method: 5' RACE. The listed sequencing device is Illumina HiSeq 2500. The second PCR ran for about 6 to 12 cycles and used a J-beta primer mix along with a sample-barcoded 5' primer. Each TCR beta cDNA molecule received a unique molecular identifier from a template-switch 5' adaptor carrying 12 random nucleotides. Each sample yielded at least 2.5 million CDR3-containing paired-end reads. All of the RNA was converted into first-strand cDNA using the Mint cDNA synthesis kit, with a TRBC-specific oligonucleotide serving as the primer. Following uracil-DNA glycosylase treatment, all cDNA underwent a first 18-cycle PCR with the universal primers M1SS and BC2_uni_R. As for the authors' bioinformatics: Normalization of each sample was performed by random selection of 1 million high-quality reads, each carrying a distinct molecular identifier. Instead of being binned into consensus sequences, reads with shared molecular identifiers were discarded. MiTCR, set to a Q25 quality threshold and the strictest error-elimination algorithm, was used for CDR3 identification, clonotype clustering and error correction. A nonparametric unseen species model with Euler transformation was used to estimate lower-bound total TCR beta diversity. TCRdb ran its own pipeline on the public reads, namely fastp trimming at Q25 and MiXCR clone calling, and kept in-frame beta chains. Merged by CDR3 protein, the rows form single entries marked with the most common genes and DNA. TCRdb's processing, not the authors' own work, is the source of the V and J calls. The sample table shows 700,000 to 850,000 distinct CDR3 sequences, and roughly 34% are seen once. The ten largest clonotypes hold 13% of the sample.

For this clonotype: Which antigen it targets is not known. Base qualities are not provided; no much larger clone lies one nucleotide away.

Recombination joined TRBV7-6 with TRBJ2-5; the D segment could be TRBD1, given 6 matching bases. The J call may be mistaken, given a closer DNA end match to TRBJ2-1. Sequencing input: blood. The receptor was derived from a man aged 18 to 30 in good health. The CDR3 in this case is CASSLDRQETQFF. The bases are TGTGCCAGCAGCTTGGACAGACAAGAGACCCAGTTCTTC.